This T cell receptor (beta chain) was observed in a study of T cells in Graves' hyperthyroidism and ophthalmopathy. Overall study context: Staff took peripheral blood when the initial diagnosis was made, before any treatment began.

This clonotype appeared a few times. Amplification yielded TCR beta CDR3 regions, with RNA transcripts as the source. HTBI primers were employed in a first-round RT-PCR of the TCR CDR3. TCRdb analysed the multiplex PCR reads with MiXCR anew, one entry per CDR3 protein. The data contain under 700,000 distinct CDR3 sequences, approximately 15% of them singletons. Graves' hyperthyroidism showing no ophthalmopathy progression within 18 months was considered stable. In patients aged 18 to 65, hyperthyroidism was newly diagnosed, with duration under 2 months. The authors obtained PBMCs from 9 to 10 ml of fresh peripheral blood. The trim removed 6 bases at V and 5 bases at J, leaving 11 bases unmatched. Germline loops: CDR1 MNHEY, CDR2 SVGEGT. The CDR3 has 15 amino acids.

The TCR was taken from a woman aged 18-29 years with Graves' hyperthyroidism. Source material: blood. The chain uses TRBV6-2 or TRBV6-3 and TRBJ2-3, with 7 bases matching TRBD2. For the CDR3, the DNA is TGTGCCAGCAGCCTCGGGGCGGGGGAGAAAGATACGCAGTATTTT. Translation: CASSLGAGEKDTQYF.